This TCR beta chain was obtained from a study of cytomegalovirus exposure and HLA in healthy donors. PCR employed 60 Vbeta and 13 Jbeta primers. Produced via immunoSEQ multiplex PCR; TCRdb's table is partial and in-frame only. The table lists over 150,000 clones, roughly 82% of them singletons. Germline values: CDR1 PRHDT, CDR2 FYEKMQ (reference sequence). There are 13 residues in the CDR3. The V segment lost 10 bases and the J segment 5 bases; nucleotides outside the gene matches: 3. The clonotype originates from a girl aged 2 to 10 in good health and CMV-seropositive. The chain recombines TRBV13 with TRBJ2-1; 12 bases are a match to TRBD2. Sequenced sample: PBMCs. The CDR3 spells CATRTSGDNEQFF. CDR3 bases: TGTGCCACCCGGACTAGCGGGGACAATGAGCAGTTCTTC.